This note documents a single TCR beta chain sequence. Its antigen is still unknown. This sample stems from a study of CD8+CD57+ T cells in acquired aplastic anemia. Points from the study as a whole: Roughly 30 CD8+ CDR3 sequences occurred in both the patients and the controls.

Germline CDR1 and CDR2: SGHNT and YENEEA. The V gene lost 1 base and the J gene lost 3 bases, with 10 bases spanning the gap. The CDR3 consists of 14 residues. The TCR beta profiling, which covered VDJ combination and CDR3 sequence, was carried out using genomic DNA as the template. TCRdb called the reads again in MiXCR, with one record for every CDR3 protein. The sample has 100,000 to 150,000 distinct CDR3 sequences; about 46% are singletons. The rearrangement uses TRBV11-3 and TRBJ2-7; the D is unclear. The sequenced sample consisted of sorted CD4+, CD8+, or CD8+CD57+ T cells (not recorded which) from PBMCs. This TCR came from a human donor in good health, serving as a control. CDR3 bases: TGTGCCAGCAGCTTAGGGGAAACCTACTACGAGCAGTACTTC. Translated: CASSLGETYYEQYF.